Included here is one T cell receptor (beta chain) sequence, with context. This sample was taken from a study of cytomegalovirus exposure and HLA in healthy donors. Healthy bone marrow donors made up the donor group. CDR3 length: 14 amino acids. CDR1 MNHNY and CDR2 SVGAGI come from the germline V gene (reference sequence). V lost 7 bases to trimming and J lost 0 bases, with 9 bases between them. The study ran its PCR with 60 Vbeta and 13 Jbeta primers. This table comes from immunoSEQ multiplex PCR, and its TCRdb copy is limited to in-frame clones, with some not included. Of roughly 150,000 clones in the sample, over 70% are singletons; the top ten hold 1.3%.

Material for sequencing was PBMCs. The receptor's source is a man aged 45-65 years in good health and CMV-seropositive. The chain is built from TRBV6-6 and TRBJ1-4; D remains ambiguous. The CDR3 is CASKVAPTNEKLFF. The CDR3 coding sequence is TGTGCCAGCAAAGTCGCGCCAACTAATGAAAAACTGTTTTTT.